These 28 T cell receptor beta chains were all obtained from the same sample, sequenced in a study of T cells in women clearing cervical HPV infection. Repertoires were generated with immunoSEQ multiplex PCR, while TCRdb's copy carries only in-frame clones and drops some. In total, the table holds 45,000 to 50,000 clones. The sample taken for sequencing was blood buffy coat. These receptors all come from a woman between 18 and 75 years old with a cervical HPV16 infection that either progressed to CIN3+ or cleared (not recorded which).

In regard to this clone: From the germline J gene comes the end of the CDR3, since the read stops 3 residues before it. The chain joins TRBV6-2 or TRBV6-3 to TRBJ2-3; TRBD1 might be the D (5 bases). The CDR3 has 14 amino acids. V lost 2 bases, J lost 4 bases, and 10 bases lay in between. Germline V gene data show CDR1 as MNHEY and CDR2 as SVGEGT. CDR3 region: CASSYAQVPDTQYF. The sequenced CDR3 bases are TGTGCCAGCAGTTACGCACAGGTCCCAGATACG.

This CDR3 is CSATGTGISPLHF. Partial CDR3 DNA: TGCAGTGCGACCGGGACAGGGATTTCACCC. The V and J genes are TRBV20-1 and TRBJ1-6; 9 bases align to TRBD1. From the germline J gene comes the end of the CDR3, since the read stops 3 residues before it. V lost 6 bases to trimming and J lost 9 bases; unmatched junction nucleotides: 6. The CDR3 length is 13 residues. Germline V lookup: CDR1 DFQATT, CDR2 SNEGSKA (reference sequence).

Regarding this clone: The CDR3 end falls 3 residues outside the read, so it is completed with the germline J gene. V and J are TRBV20-1 and TRBJ2-5, with TRBD2 matching 13 bases. This CDR3 region has 18 residues. Germline CDR1 DFQATT, CDR2 SNEGSKA (reference sequence). V lost 1 base to trimming and J lost 5 bases; unmatched junction nucleotides: 13. The CDR3 here is CSARGGLAGVLGMETQYF. The DNA read from the CDR3 is TGCAGTGCTAGAGGCGGACTAGCGGGGGTTTTAGGTATGGAGACC.

To note about this clone: The CDR3 is cut off 3 residues early in the read; its end comes from the germline J gene. The rearrangement joins TRBV5-1 to TRBJ2-2; D remains ambiguous. From germline, CDR1 is SGHRS and CDR2 YFSETQ. Trimming left V 4 bases short and J 6 bases short, with 7 bases between. This CDR3 contains 12 residues. Incomplete CDR3 DNA: TGCGCCAGCAGCCCCCCCGCCGGGGAG. Translation: CASSPPAGE. The full-length CDR3 reads as CASSPPAGELFF.

Remarks on this clone: The read ends 3 residues before the CDR3 terminus; that terminus is restored from the germline J gene. This chain links TRBV19 with TRBJ1-1; 7 nucleotides line up with TRBD1. The CDR3 is 15 amino acids. Germline loops: CDR1 LNHDA, CDR2 SQIVND (reference sequence). The CDR3 loop reads CASTRGLQTGSLAFF. The sequenced part of the CDR3 DNA is TGTGCCAGTACCCGGGGCCTCCAGACAGGGAGTTTA. The full variable domain, with the rest looked up from reference TRBV19 and TRBJ1-1, is DGGITQSPKYLFRKEGQNVTLSCEQNLNHDAMYWYRQDPGQGLRLIYYSQIVNDFQKGDIAEGYSVSREKKESFPLTVTSAQKNPTAFYLCASTRGLQTGSLAFFGQGTRLTVV.

Details on this clone: The CDR3 end falls 3 residues outside the read, so it is completed with the germline J gene. The gene calls are TRBV28 and TRBJ2-7; D is undetermined. V was cut by 2 bases and J by 0 bases, with 14 bases left in between. The CDR3 has 16 residues. CDR1 and CDR2 from the germline V gene are MDHEN and SYDVKM. CDR3 loop: CASSLTLQANSYEQYF. The covered CDR3 bases are TGTGCCAGCAGTTTAACTCTCCAGGCGAACTCCTACGAG.

As for this clone: The read halts 3 residues ahead of the CDR3 end, with the missing end drawn from the germline J gene. The rearrangement links TRBV20-1 to TRBJ2-3; possibly TRBD2 for D (6 bases). The CDR3 covers 15 residues. Between the trimmed V and J ends, which lost 3 bases and 0 bases, there was a span of 13 bases. Germline CDR1 reads DFQATT; CDR2 reads SNEGSKA (reference sequence). The CDR3 region is CSASHTSPSTDTQYF. CDR3 bases read: TGCAGTGCTAGCCACACTAGCCCTAGCACAGATACG.

Comment on this clone: The CDR3 end falls 3 residues outside the read, so it is completed with the germline J gene. The chain links TRBV2 to TRBJ2-3; 8 nucleotides match TRBD1. The CDR3 length is 17 residues. CDR1 is SNHLY, CDR2 FYNNEI, per germline. J gave up 6 bases and V 7 bases, and 18 bases lay outside the gene matches. Incomplete CDR3 DNA: TGTGCCAGCATAAGAAGCGCGGCGACAGGGGAGGAGGATACG. Residues: CASIRSAATGEEDT. The full CDR3 is CASIRSAATGEEDTQYF.

In regard to this clone: The read is 3 residues too short to cover the CDR3 end, so that end is filled in from the germline J gene. The J gene is TRBJ2-3, the V gene TRBV19; 7 nucleotides align to TRBD1. The CDR3 loop spans 15 amino acids. CDR1 and CDR2 from the germline V gene are LNHDA and SQIVND (reference sequence). The covered CDR3 bases are TGTGCCAGTAAGATCCCGGGACAGAGCAATCAGCCG. Protein: CASKIPGQSNQP. The CDR3 reads in full as CASKIPGQSNQPQYF.

Comment on this clone: With the read ending 3 residues before the CDR3 end, the germline J gene is used to fill in that end. This chain links TRBV5-4 with TRBJ2-7, with D maybe TRBD1 (6 bases). V dropped 4 bases and J dropped 3 bases, with 17 bases sitting between them. The CDR3 contains 15 residues. Germline values: CDR1 SGHNT, CDR2 YYREEE (reference sequence). CDR3 amino acids: CASSHISRGFYEQYF. CDR3 bases read: TGTGCCAGCAGCCACATTTCGAGGGGGTTCTACGAG.

Details on this clone: The DNA ends 3 residues before the CDR3 does, and the rest of the CDR3 is filled in from the germline J gene. The chain links TRBV2 to TRBJ1-3; D is perhaps TRBD1 (5 bases). Germline assignment: CDR1 SNHLY and CDR2 FYNNEI. This CDR3 has 14 amino acids. V lost 8 bases, J lost 2 bases, and 13 bases lay in between. CDR3 bases read: TGTGCCAGCTTGTTCAGGGTTGCTGGAAACACC. Translation gives CASLFRVAGNT. The full CDR3 protein is CASLFRVAGNTIYF.

Comments on this clone: The read ends 3 residues before the CDR3 terminus; that terminus is restored from the germline J gene. The chain joins TRBV5-5 to TRBJ2-5, with unresolved D. Trimming pared 3 bases from V and 1 base from J, leaving 7 bases between. The CDR3 has 13 residues. Germline assignment: CDR1 SGHKS and CDR2 YYEKEE (reference sequence). CDR3 sequence: CASSYGFQETQYF. CDR3 DNA (partial): TGTGCCAGCAGCTACGGGTTCCAAGAGACC.

With regard to this clone: Read data end 3 residues before the CDR3 end; the end is taken from the germline J gene. The V call is TRBV5-1, the J call TRBJ2-3, with 9 bases lining up with TRBD1. From germline, CDR1 is SGHRS and CDR2 YFSETQ. Germline trimming cut 5 bases from V and 3 bases from J; bases unmatched to any gene: 4. The CDR3 extends over 14 amino acids. CDR3 DNA, as far as it was read: TGCGCCAGCAGTCGGGACAGGGTTACAGATACG. Encoded protein: CASSRDRVTDT. The whole CDR3 sequence reads CASSRDRVTDTQYF.

With regard to this clone: The CDR3 extends 3 residues past the end of the read, so its final part is completed from the germline J gene. The gene calls are TRBV28 and TRBJ2-2; D perhaps matches TRBD1 (6 bases). CDR3 length: 18 amino acids. Germline V CDR1 and CDR2: MDHEN, SYDVKM. V was cut by 5 bases and J by 1 base, with 20 bases left in between. The sequenced CDR3 bases are TGTGCCAGCAGTAGTTTCAGATTAGGGACACAGAACACCGGGGAG. It codes for CASSSFRLGTQNTGE. The CDR3 in its entirety is CASSSFRLGTQNTGELFF.

About this clone itself: The CDR3 extends 3 residues past the end of the read, so its final part is completed from the germline J gene. The J gene is TRBJ2-3, the V gene TRBV6-4; TRBD2 matches at 9 bases. The CDR3 has 15 residues. Germline CDR1 reads MRHNA; CDR2 reads SNTAGT. The CDR3 is CASSETSGRQETQYF. CDR3 DNA (partial): TGTGCCAGCAGTGAGACAAGCGGGAGGCAAGAGACG.

In regard to this clone: The observed sequence ends 3 residues before the CDR3 terminus, with the missing tail filled in from the germline J gene. V gene TRBV18 combines with J gene TRBJ2-1; D remains ambiguous. V was cut by 0 bases and J by 8 bases, with 14 bases left in between. This CDR3 comprises 15 residues. Germline lookup yields CDR1 KGHSH and CDR2 LQKENI. The chain's CDR3 is CASSPPSSPGDEQFF. Partial CDR3 DNA: TGTGCCAGCTCACCACCGTCTAGTCCGGGTGATGAG.

The sequenced CDR3 bases are TGTGCCAGCAGCTTAATGACGACTTCCTACAATGAG. Protein: CASSLMTTSYNE. The complete CDR3 sequence is CASSLMTTSYNEQFF. The chain is built from TRBV7-9 and TRBJ2-1; D ambiguous. The read finishes 3 residues shy of the CDR3 end, and the germline J gene is used to complete it. CDR3 length equals 15 residues. Trimming took off 2 bases at V and 1 base at J, with 9 bases between the two ends. CDR1 and CDR2 from the germline V gene are SEHNR and FQNEAQ (reference sequence).

In the case of this clone: With the read ending 3 residues before the CDR3 end, the germline J gene is used to fill in that end. This chain links TRBV6-2 or TRBV6-3 with TRBJ2-3, with 8 positions matching TRBD2. The CDR3 extends over 16 amino acids. Germline V gene sequence: CDR1 MNHEY, CDR2 SVGEGT. The CDR3 bases that were read are TGTGCCAGCAGCTCTAAAAAAGCGGGAGTGGGCGAGACG. This codes for CASSSKKAGVGET. The entire CDR3 protein is CASSSKKAGVGETQYF.

As concerns this clone: The read is 3 residues too short to cover the CDR3 end, so that end is filled in from the germline J gene. V is TRBV30 and J is TRBJ1-1, with D possibly being TRBD1 (6 bases). Trimming left V 2 bases short and J 1 base short, with 11 bases between. The germline gives CDR1 GTSNPN, CDR2 SVGIG (reference sequence). This CDR3 spans 14 amino acids. The CDR3 sequence: CAWSPGQQNTEAFF. The DNA read from the CDR3 is TGTGCCTGGAGTCCAGGACAGCAGAACACTGAA.

Comments on this clone: The read is 3 residues too short to cover the CDR3 end, so that end is filled in from the germline J gene. The chain combines TRBV11-2 with TRBJ1-5, with 7 bases matching TRBD1. The CDR3 spans 14 residues. V lost 5 bases, J lost 1 base, and 2 bases stayed unmatched. The germline V gene encodes CDR1 SGHAT and CDR2 FQNNGV. The chain's CDR3 is CASSRDSSNQPQHF. The CDR3 bases that were read are TGTGCCAGCAGCCGGGACAGCAGCAATCAGCCC. Using reference TRBV11-2 and TRBJ1-5 for the parts outside the CDR3, the full variable domain is EAGVAQSPRYKIIEKRQSVAFWCNPISGHATLYWYQQILGQGPKLLIQFQNNGVVDDSQLPKDRFSAERLKGVDSTLKIQPAKLEDSAVYLCASSRDSSNQPQHFGDGTRLSIL.

On this clone itself: The read ends 3 residues shy of where the CDR3 ends; the end is completed using the germline J gene. The chain carries TRBV6-7 and TRBJ2-1; the match to TRBD2 covers 11 bases. TRBV6-7 is noted as an ORF with a role that remains uncertain. This CDR3 is 16 amino acids long. V was clipped by 4 bases and J by 7 bases; unmatched bases: 9. Incomplete CDR3 DNA: TGTGCCAGCAGTTCTAATAGCGGGAGGGCCTTTAATGAG. It is translated as CASSSNSGRAFNE. The whole CDR3 region reads CASSSNSGRAFNEQFF.

Details on this clone: The CDR3 end lies 3 residues beyond the end of the read and is filled in from the germline J gene. V gene TRBV19 combines with J gene TRBJ1-6; D unresolved. Germline-derived CDR1 and CDR2 are LNHDA and SQIVND (reference sequence). CDR3 length: 13 residues. The V gene lost 3 bases and the J gene lost 6 bases, with 6 bases spanning the gap. This CDR3 is CASSIDFNSPLHF. The part of the CDR3 DNA that was read is TGTGCCAGTAGTATCGACTTTAATTCACCC.

As regards this clone: The read terminates 3 residues ahead of where the CDR3 ends, so the germline J gene completes it. The rearrangement joins TRBV7-3 to TRBJ2-3; 7 bases are shared with TRBD1. Germline CDR1 and CDR2: SGHTA and FQGTGA. The CDR3 consists of 14 residues. The CDR3 is CASSLTAGGQTQYF. The DNA read from the CDR3 is TGTGCCAGCAGCTTAACGGCAGGGGGACAGACG.

Worth noting for this clone: Sequencing ends 3 residues short of the CDR3 end; the germline J gene provides the rest. This chain links TRBV28 with TRBJ2-7; no firm D call. CDR3 length: 13 residues. Germline V lookup: CDR1 MDHEN, CDR2 SYDVKM. V shed 2 bases and J shed 5 bases, with 10 bases lying between them. The CDR3 sequence: CASSLRQVHEQYF. The sequenced part of the CDR3 DNA is TGTGCCAGCAGTTTACGGCAGGTCCACGAG.

With respect to this clone: The read finishes 3 residues shy of the CDR3 end, and the germline J gene is used to complete it. V gene TRBV7-2 combines with J gene TRBJ2-1; unclear D gene. CDR1 and CDR2 (germline): SGHTA, FQGNSA. Trimming left V 2 bases short and J 0 bases short, with 5 bases between. The CDR3 consists of 14 residues. The sequenced part of the CDR3 DNA is TGTGCCAGCAGCTTATCGGTCTCCTACAATGAG. As protein: CASSLSVSYNE. The entire CDR3 sequence reads CASSLSVSYNEQFF.

With respect to this clone: With the read ending 3 residues before the CDR3 end, the germline J gene is used to fill in that end. The gene calls are TRBV2 and TRBJ1-6, with D hard to call. The CDR3 sequence is 13 residues long. CDR1 and CDR2 (germline): SNHLY, FYNNEI. Between the trimmed V and J ends, which lost 2 bases and 7 bases, there was a span of 6 bases. The CDR3: CASSERWNSPLHF. The DNA read from the CDR3 is TGTGCCAGCAGTGAACGGTGGAATTCACCC.

Notes on this clone: Read coverage stops 3 residues before the CDR3 terminus; the germline J gene supplies the remainder. V usage is TRBV5-1 and J usage is TRBJ2-1, with TRBD2 matching over 10 bases. The CDR3 is 16 residues long. CDR1 is SGHRS and CDR2 is YFSETQ in the germline V gene. V lost 0 bases to trimming and J lost 9 bases; unmatched junction nucleotides: 9. The sequenced part of the CDR3 DNA is TGCGCCAGCAGCTTGGATGTAACTAGCGGGACGGGTGAG. Its translation: CASSLDVTSGTGE. The whole CDR3 region reads CASSLDVTSGTGEQFF.

To note about this clone: The sequenced fragment ends 3 residues before the CDR3 boundary, so the rest is inferred from the germline J gene. The chain employs TRBV10-3 and TRBJ2-7; 7 bases agree with TRBD1. This CDR3 is built from 15 residues. Germline values: CDR1 ENHRY, CDR2 SYGVKD. The V segment lost 6 bases and the J segment 5 bases; nucleotides outside the gene matches: 13. The part of the CDR3 DNA that was read is TGTGCCATCAGGCCAGACAGGGCTTCTCAGAACGAG. Translating gives CAIRPDRASQNE. The entire CDR3 protein reads CAIRPDRASQNEQYF.